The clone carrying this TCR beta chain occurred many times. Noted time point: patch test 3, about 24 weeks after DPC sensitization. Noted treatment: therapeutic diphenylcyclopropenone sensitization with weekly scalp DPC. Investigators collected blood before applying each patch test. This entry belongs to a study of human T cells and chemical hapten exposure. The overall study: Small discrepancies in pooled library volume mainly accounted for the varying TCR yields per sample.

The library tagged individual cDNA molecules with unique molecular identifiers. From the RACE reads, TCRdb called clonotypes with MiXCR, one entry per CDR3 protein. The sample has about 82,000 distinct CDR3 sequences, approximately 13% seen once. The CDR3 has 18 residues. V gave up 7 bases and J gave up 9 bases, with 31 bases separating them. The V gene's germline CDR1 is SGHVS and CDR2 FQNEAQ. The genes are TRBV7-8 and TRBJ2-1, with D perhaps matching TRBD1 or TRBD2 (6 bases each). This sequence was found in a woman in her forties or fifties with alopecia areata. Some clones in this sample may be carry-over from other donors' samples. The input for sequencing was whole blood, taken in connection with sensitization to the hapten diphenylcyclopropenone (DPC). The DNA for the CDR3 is TGTGCCAGCACCAGAGGGAACCGGGGGACACGAATTTTGGGTGAGCAGTTCTTC. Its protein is CASTRGNRGTRILGEQFF.